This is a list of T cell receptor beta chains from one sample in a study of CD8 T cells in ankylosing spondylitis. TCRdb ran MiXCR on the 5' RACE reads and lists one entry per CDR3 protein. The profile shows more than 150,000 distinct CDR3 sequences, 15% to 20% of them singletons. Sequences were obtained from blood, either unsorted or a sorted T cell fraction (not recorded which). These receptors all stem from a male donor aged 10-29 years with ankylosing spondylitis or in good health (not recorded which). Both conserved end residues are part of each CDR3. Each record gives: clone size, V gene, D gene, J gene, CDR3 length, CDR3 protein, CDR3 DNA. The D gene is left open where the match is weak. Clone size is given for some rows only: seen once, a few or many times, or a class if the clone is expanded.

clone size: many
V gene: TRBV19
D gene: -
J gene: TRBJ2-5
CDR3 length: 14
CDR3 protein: CASSLLGGQETQYF
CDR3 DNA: TGTGCCAGTAGTCTCCTAGGGGGCCAAGAGACCCAGTACTTC

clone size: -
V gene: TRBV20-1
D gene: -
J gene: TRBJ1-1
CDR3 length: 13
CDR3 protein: CSASLGLNTEAFF
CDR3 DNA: TGCAGTGCTTCACTTGGACTGAACACTGAAGCTTTCTTT

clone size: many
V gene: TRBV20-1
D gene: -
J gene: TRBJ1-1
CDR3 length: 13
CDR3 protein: CSARDLYPPEAFF
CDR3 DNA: TGCAGTGCTAGAGATCTTTATCCCCCGGAGGCTTTCTTT

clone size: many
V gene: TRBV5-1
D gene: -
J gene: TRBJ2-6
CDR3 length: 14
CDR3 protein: CASREGTGANVLTF
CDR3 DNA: TGCGCCAGCAGAGAGGGGACTGGGGCCAACGTCCTGACTTTC

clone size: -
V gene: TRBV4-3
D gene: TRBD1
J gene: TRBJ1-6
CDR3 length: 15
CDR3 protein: CASSQGTGRGSPLHF
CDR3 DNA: TGCGCCAGCAGCCAAGGGACAGGGAGGGGTTCACCCCTCCACTTT

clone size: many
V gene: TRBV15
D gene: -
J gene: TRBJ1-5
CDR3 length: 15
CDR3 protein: CATSRDGQNNQPQHF
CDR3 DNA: TGTGCCACCAGCAGAGATGGGCAGAACAATCAGCCCCAGCATTTT

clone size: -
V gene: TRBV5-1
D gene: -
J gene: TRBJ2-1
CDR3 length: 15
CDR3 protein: CASSFGATSYNEQFF
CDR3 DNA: TGCGCCAGCAGCTTCGGGGCGACCTCCTACAATGAGCAGTTCTTC

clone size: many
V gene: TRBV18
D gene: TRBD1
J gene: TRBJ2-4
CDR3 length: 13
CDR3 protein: CASSLSGQGLQYF
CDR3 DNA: TGTGCCAGCTCGCTCTCGGGACAGGGGCTTCAGTACTTC

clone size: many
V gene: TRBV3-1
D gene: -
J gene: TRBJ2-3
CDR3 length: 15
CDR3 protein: CASSQAPESADTQYF
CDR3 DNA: TGTGCCAGCAGCCAAGCCCCCGAGTCGGCAGATACGCAGTATTTT

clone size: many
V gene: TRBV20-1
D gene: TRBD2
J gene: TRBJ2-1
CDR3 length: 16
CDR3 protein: CSAKAGGSFQYNEQFF
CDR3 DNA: TGCAGTGCTAAAGCGGGAGGGAGTTTCCAGTACAATGAGCAGTTCTTC

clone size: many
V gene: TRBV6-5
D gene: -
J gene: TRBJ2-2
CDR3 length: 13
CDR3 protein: CASSYGAIGELFF
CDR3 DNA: TGTGCCAGCAGTTACGGGGCTATCGGGGAGCTGTTTTTT

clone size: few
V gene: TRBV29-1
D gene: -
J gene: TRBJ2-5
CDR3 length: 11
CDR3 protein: CSVELAETQYF
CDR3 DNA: TGCAGCGTTGAACTAGCAGAGACCCAGTACTTC

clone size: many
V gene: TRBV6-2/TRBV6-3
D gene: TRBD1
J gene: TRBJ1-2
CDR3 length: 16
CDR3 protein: CASSSLPGQGSYGYTF
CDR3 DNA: TGTGCCAGCAGTTCGCTTCCGGGACAGGGATCTTATGGCTACACCTTC

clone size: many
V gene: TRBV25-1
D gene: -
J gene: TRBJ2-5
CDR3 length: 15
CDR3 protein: CASSVMTVAQETQYF
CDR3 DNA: TGTGCCAGCAGTGTGATGACAGTGGCCCAAGAGACCCAGTACTTC

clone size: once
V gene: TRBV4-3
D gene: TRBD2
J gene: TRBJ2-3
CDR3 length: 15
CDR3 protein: CASSQDLAGTDTQYF
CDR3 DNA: TGCGCCAGCAGCCAAGATCTAGCGGGCACAGATACGCAGTATTTT

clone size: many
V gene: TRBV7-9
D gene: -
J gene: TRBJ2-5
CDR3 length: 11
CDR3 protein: CASYWGETQYF
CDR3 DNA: TGTGCCAGCTATTGGGGGGAGACCCAGTACTTC

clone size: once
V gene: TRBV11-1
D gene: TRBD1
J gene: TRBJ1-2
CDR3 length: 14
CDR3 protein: CASSPGTGIYGYTF
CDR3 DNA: TGTGCCAGCAGCCCAGGGACAGGGATCTATGGCTACACCTTC

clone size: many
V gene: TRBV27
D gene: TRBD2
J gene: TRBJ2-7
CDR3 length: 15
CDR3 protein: CASSSIGLESREQYF
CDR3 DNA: TGTGCCAGCAGTTCAATCGGACTAGAGAGTCGCGAGCAGTACTTC

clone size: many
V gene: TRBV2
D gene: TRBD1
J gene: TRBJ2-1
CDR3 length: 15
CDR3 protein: CAIQIETGWGNEQFF
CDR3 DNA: TGTGCCATCCAGATCGAGACAGGGTGGGGGAATGAGCAGTTCTTC

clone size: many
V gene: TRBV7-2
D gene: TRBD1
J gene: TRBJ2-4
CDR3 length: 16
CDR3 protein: CASSVPAGTGKNIQYF
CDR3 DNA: TGTGCCAGCAGCGTACCTGCCGGGACAGGCAAAAACATTCAGTACTTC

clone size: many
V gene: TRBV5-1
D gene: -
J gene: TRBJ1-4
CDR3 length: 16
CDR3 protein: CASSLSGGGHNEKLFF
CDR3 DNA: TGCGCCAGCAGCTTGAGCGGGGGAGGACATAATGAAAAACTGTTTTTT

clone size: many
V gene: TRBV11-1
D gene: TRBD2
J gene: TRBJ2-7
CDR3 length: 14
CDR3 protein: CASSSGTSGYEQYF
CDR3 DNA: TGTGCCAGCAGCTCCGGGACTAGCGGCTACGAGCAGTACTTC

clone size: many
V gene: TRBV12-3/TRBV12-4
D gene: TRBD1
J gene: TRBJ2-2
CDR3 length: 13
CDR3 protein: CASRTGATGELFF
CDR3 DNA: TGTGCCAGCAGGACAGGGGCGACCGGGGAGCTGTTTTTT

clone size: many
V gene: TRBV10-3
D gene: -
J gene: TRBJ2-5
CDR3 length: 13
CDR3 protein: CAISEVSRETQYF
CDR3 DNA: TGTGCCATCAGTGAGGTATCGAGAGAGACCCAGTACTTC

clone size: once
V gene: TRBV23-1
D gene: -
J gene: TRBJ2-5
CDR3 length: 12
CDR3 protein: CALHGKGETQYF
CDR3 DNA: TGCGCCCTCCACGGCAAGGGGGAGACCCAGTACTTC

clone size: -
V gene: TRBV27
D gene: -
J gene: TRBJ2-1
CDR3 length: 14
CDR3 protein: CASRTLVSYNEQFF
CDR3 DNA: TGTGCCAGCAGAACACTGGTATCCTACAATGAGCAGTTCTTC

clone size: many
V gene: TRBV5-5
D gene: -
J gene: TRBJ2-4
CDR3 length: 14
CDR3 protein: CASSLDLAKNIQYF
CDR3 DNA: TGTGCCAGCAGCTTGGATCTAGCCAAAAACATTCAGTACTTC

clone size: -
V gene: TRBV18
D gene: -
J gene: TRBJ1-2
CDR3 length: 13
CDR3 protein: CASSPESNYGYTF
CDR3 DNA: TGTGCCAGCTCACCTGAGAGTAACTATGGCTACACCTTC

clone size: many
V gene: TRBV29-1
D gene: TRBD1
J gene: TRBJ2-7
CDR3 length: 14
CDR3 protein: CSVSSGQGFYEQYF
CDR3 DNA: TGCAGCGTTTCCTCCGGACAGGGGTTCTACGAGCAGTACTTC

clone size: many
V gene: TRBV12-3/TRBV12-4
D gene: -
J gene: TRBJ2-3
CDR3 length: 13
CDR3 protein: CASSFSTTDTQYF
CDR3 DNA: TGTGCCAGCAGTTTCTCTACGACAGATACGCAGTATTTT

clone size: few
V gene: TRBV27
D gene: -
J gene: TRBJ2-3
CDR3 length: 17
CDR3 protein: CASSPLFPNVGTDTQYF
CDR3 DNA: TGTGCCAGCAGCCCTTTATTTCCCAATGTTGGCACAGATACGCAGTATTTT

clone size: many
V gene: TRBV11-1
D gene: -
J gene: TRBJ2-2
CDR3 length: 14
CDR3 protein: CASSPLFIAGELFF
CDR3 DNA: TGTGCCAGCAGCCCGCTCTTTATCGCCGGGGAGCTGTTTTTT

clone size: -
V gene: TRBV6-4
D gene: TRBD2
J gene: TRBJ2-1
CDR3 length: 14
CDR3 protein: CASSYTGTSHEQFF
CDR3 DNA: TGTGCCAGCAGCTACACCGGGACTAGCCATGAGCAGTTCTTC

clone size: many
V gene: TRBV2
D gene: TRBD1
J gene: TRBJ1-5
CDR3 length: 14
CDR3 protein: CASGGTGGNQPQHF
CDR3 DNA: TGTGCCAGCGGCGGGACAGGGGGCAATCAGCCCCAGCATTTT

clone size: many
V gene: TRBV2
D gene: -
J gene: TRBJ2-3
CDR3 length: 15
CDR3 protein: CASHLSVSSTDTQYF
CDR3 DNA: TGTGCCAGCCATCTCAGTGTATCTAGCACAGATACGCAGTATTTT

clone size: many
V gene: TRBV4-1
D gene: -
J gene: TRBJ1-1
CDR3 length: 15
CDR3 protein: CASSQETGGAPEAFF
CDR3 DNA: TGCGCCAGCAGCCAGGAAACCGGGGGTGCACCTGAAGCTTTCTTT

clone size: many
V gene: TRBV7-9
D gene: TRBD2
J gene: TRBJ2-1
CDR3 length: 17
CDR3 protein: CASSQRTSGRAYNEQFF
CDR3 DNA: TGTGCCAGCAGCCAAAGGACTAGCGGGAGGGCTTACAATGAGCAGTTCTTC

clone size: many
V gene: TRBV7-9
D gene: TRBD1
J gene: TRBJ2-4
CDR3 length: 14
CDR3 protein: CASSIGTGHNIQYF
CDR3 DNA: TGTGCCAGCAGCATCGGGACAGGGCACAACATTCAGTACTTC

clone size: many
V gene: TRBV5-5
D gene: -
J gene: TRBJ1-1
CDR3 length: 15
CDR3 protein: CASRRRVGIDTEAFF
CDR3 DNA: TGTGCCAGCAGAAGGAGGGTAGGAATTGACACTGAAGCTTTCTTT

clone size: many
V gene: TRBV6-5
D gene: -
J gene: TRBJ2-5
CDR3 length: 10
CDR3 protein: CASGRETQYF
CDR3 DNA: TGTGCCAGCGGTCGGGAGACCCAGTACTTC

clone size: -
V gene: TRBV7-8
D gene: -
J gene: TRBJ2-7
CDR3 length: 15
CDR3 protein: CASSQDYPRSSEQYF
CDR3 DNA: TGTGCCAGCAGCCAAGACTACCCGAGGAGCTCCGAGCAGTACTTC

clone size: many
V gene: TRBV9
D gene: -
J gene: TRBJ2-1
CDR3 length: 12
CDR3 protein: CASSVVQGEQFF
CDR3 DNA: TGTGCCAGCAGCGTAGTTCAGGGAGAGCAGTTCTTC

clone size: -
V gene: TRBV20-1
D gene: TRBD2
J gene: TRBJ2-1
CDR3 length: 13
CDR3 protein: CSASSSGRNEQFF
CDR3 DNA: TGCAGTGCTAGCTCTAGCGGGAGAAATGAGCAGTTCTTC

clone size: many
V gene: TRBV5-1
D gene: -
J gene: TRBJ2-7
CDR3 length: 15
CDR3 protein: CASSLVAVGTYEQYF
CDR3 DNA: TGCGCCAGCAGCTTGGTCGCGGTCGGTACCTACGAGCAGTACTTC

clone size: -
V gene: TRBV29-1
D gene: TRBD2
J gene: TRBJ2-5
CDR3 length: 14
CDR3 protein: CSVDIRASGKTQYF
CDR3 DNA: TGCAGCGTTGATATCCGGGCTAGCGGAAAGACCCAGTACTTC

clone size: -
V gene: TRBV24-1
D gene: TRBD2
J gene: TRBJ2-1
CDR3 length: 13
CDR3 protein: CATRTSGINEQFF
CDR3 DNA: TGTGCCACGAGGACTAGCGGTATCAATGAGCAGTTCTTC

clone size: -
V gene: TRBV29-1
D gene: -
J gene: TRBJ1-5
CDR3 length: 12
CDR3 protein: CSVEGEGQPQHF
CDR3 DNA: TGCAGCGTTGAGGGAGAGGGGCAGCCCCAGCATTTT

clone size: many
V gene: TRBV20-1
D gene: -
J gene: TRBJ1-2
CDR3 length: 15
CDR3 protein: CSAREGRMGFYGYTF
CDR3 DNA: TGCAGTGCTAGAGAGGGACGGATGGGGTTCTATGGCTACACCTTC